These 14 T cell receptor beta chains were all obtained from the same sample, sequenced in a study of blood T cells in healthy people across ages. Next came a second PCR, run for about 6 to 12 cycles, which used a sample-barcoded 5' primer along with a J-beta primer mix. TCRdb analysed the 5' RACE reads with MiXCR anew, one entry per CDR3 protein. The sample contains fewer than 800,000 distinct CDR3 sequences, 45% to 50% of which appear only once. The sample comprised blood. These receptor sequences come from a woman aged 55-70 years in good health.

The V gene is TRBV6-1, the J gene TRBJ2-7; D tentatively reads TRBD1 or TRBD2 (5 bases each). The CDR3 loop spans 14 amino acids. Germline V lookup: CDR1 MNHNS, CDR2 SASEGT. The V and J ends lost 8 bases and 0 bases respectively, with 14 bases between them. CDR3 sequence reads: CASERAGGSYEQYF. The CDR3 bases are TGTGCCAGCGAACGCGCTGGGGGCTCCTACGAGCAGTACTTC.

Regarding this clonotype: A much bigger clone sits one base away, suggesting this may be a read error. This chain uses TRBV20-1 with TRBJ2-5; D might be TRBD2 (6 bases). CDR3 size: 12 residues. The germline V and J ends were trimmed by 2 bases and 11 bases, with 15 bases remaining between them. Per germline, CDR1 DFQATT and CDR2 SNEGSKA (reference sequence). CDR3 DNA sequence: TGCAGTGCTAGATCCCACGGGGGTGAGCAGTACTTC. Translated: CSARSHGGEQYF.

J is TRBJ2-5 and V is TRBV11-1, with TRBD1 matching over 7 bases. Unmatched junction bases numbered 5, after V lost 4 bases and J lost 3 bases. There are 14 residues in the CDR3. In germline, CDR1 is SGHAT, CDR2 FQDESV (reference sequence). The CDR3 region is CASSSAQGEETQYF. The CDR3 nucleotides are TGTGCCAGCAGCTCCGCCCAGGGGGAAGAGACCCAGTACTTC.

V usage is TRBV7-8 and J usage is TRBJ1-4; D remains unclear. V was cut by 5 bases and J by 10 bases, with 17 bases left in between. Germline V gives CDR1 SGHVS, CDR2 FQNEAQ. The CDR3 totals 14 residues. CDR3 sequence (DNA): TGTGCCAGCAGCCCGACCATACCGGATGGAAAACTGTTTTTT. Its translation is CASSPTIPDGKLFF.

This rearrangement joins TRBV5-5 to TRBJ2-3; D is ambiguous. The CDR3 length is 14 residues. The V gene's germline CDR1 is SGHKS and CDR2 YYEKEE (reference sequence). The V end lost 0 bases, the J end lost 4 bases, and 9 bases lay between the germline ends. The CDR3 sequence is CASSLEASSDTQYF. The CDR3 DNA is TGTGCCAGCAGCTTGGAAGCGAGTTCAGATACGCAGTATTTT.

This clonotype was observed a handful of times. DNA for the CDR3: TGTGCCAGCAGCTTGGCCAACGGCAGGGGTTACGAGCAGTACTTC. Translation: CASSLANGRGYEQYF. This chain uses TRBV5-6 with TRBJ2-7; D perhaps matches TRBD1 (6 bases). CDR1 is SGHDT, CDR2 YYEEEE, per germline. V was trimmed by 0 bases and J by 4 bases, leaving 14 bases between them. This CDR3 spans 15 amino acids. Drawing the rest from reference TRBV5-6 and TRBJ2-7, the complete variable domain is DAGVTQSPTHLIKTRGQQVTLRCSPKSGHDTVSWYQQALGQGPQFIFQYYEEEERQRGNFPDRFSGHQFPNYSSELNVNALLLGDSALYLCASSLANGRGYEQYFGPGTRLTVT.

The chain is built from TRBV7-6 and TRBJ2-1; TRBD1 or TRBD2 may be the D gene (5 bases each). The V gene lost 5 bases and the J gene lost 1 base, with 18 bases spanning the gap. Germline V gene sequence: CDR1 SGHVS, CDR2 FNYEAQ. The CDR3 sequence is 17 residues long. The CDR3, as DNA: TGTGCCAGCAGCGCGTCAACCAGGGAGAGGTCCTACAATGAGCAGTTCTTC. Translated, it gives CASSASTRERSYNEQFF.

The V gene is TRBV29-1, the J gene TRBJ1-2, with 7 bases matching TRBD1. Per the germline V gene, CDR1 is SQVTM and CDR2 is ANQGSEA. The CDR3 sequence is 12 residues long. With 4 bases clipped from V and 6 bases from J, the junction kept 5 bases outside the gene matches. CDR3 bases: TGCAGCGTTGGGGACAGCCTACATGGCTACACCTTC. Translating it yields CSVGDSLHGYTF.

This chain links TRBV6-2 or TRBV6-3 with TRBJ2-3; perhaps TRBD2 as D (5 bases). This CDR3 has 16 residues. V was cut by 6 bases and J by 5 bases, with 21 bases left in between. Per the germline V gene, CDR1 is MNHEY and CDR2 is SVGEGT. The CDR3 protein is CASSPYSVRGEDTQYF. CDR3 nucleotides: TGTGCCAGCAGCCCTTACAGCGTTCGGGGAGAAGATACGCAGTATTTT.

This chain joins TRBV5-1 and TRBJ1-1; maybe TRBD1 (5 bases). CDR1 is SGHRS and CDR2 is YFSETQ in the germline V gene. The CDR3 has 16 residues. Trimming removed 4 bases at V and 1 base at J, with 17 bases between. The CDR3 sequence: CASSVFGSGGNTEAFF. The CDR3 region has the DNA TGCGCCAGCAGCGTCTTTGGTTCGGGGGGGAACACTGAAGCTTTCTTT. The full variable domain, rest sourced from reference TRBV5-1 and TRBJ1-1, is KAGVTQTPRYLIKTRGQQVTLSCSPISGHRSVSWYQQTPGQGLQFLFEYFSETQRNKGNFPGRFSGRQFSNSRSEMNVSTLELGDSALYLCASSVFGSGGNTEAFFGQGTRLTVV.

V and J are TRBV29-1 and TRBJ1-1; D might be TRBD1 (6 bases). The V gene's germline CDR1 is SQVTM and CDR2 ANQGSEA. The CDR3 is made up of 13 amino acids. V dropped 7 bases and J dropped 0 bases, with 12 bases sitting between them. In DNA form, the CDR3 reads TGCAGCGCATGGGACAAGGTGAACACTGAAGCTTTCTTT. Encoded protein: CSAWDKVNTEAFF.

The chain is built from TRBV2 and TRBJ1-4, with no clear D. The length of the CDR3 is 15 residues. Trimming cost V 2 bases and J 6 bases, with 13 bases left between them. Germline V CDR1 and CDR2: SNHLY, FYNNEI. In DNA, the CDR3 is TGTGCCAGCAGTGAACGTCCATCTGTGGATGAAAAACTGTTTTTT. It translates to CASSERPSVDEKLFF. The full variable domain, its missing parts supplied by reference TRBV2 and TRBJ1-4, is EPEVTQTPSHQVTQMGQEVILRCVPISNHLYFYWYRQILGQKVEFLVSFYNNEISEKSEIFDDQFSVERPDGSNFTLKIRSTKLEDSAMYFCASSERPSVDEKLFFGSGTQLSVL.

V usage is TRBV10-3 and J usage is TRBJ2-5, with 8 nucleotides matching TRBD1. The CDR3 is 15 residues long. Trimming took 8 bases from V and 1 from J; bases not matched to a gene: 9. Germline V gives CDR1 ENHRY, CDR2 SYGVKD. In DNA, the CDR3 is TGTGCCATCGGGGCGGGACAGGTCCTCCAAGAGACCCAGTACTTC. Its protein is CAIGAGQVLQETQYF.

This clonotype was detected once. V is TRBV2 and J is TRBJ2-1; D may match TRBD1 or TRBD2 (6 bases each). Germline loops: CDR1 SNHLY, CDR2 FYNNEI. This CDR3 has 14 residues. The V end lost 7 bases, the J end lost 5 bases, and 15 bases lay between the germline ends. The CDR3 loop is CASNTGDRNNEQFF. The CDR3 DNA reads TGTGCCAGCAACACGGGAGACAGGAACAATGAGCAGTTCTTC.